The 21 T cell receptor beta chains given below trace back to one sample, sequenced in a study of metastatic and nonmetastatic thyroid tumors. All patients were treatment-naive before thyroid surgery. TCRdb called clones again from the PCR reads with MiXCR. The sample shows about 38,000 clones, roughly 50% of them seen only once. Sequencing input: tumor tissue. The receptors come from a male donor with papillary thyroid cancer or a benign thyroid nodule (not recorded which). Some clones in this sample may be carry-over from other donors' samples.

V usage is TRBV12-3 or TRBV12-4 and J usage is TRBJ2-2, with 14 bases aligning to TRBD2. V lost 7 bases, J lost 5 bases, and 3 bases stayed unmatched. This CDR3 has 15 residues. The CDR3 region is CASKGLAGDTGELFF. CDR3 bases: TGTGCCAGCAAGGGACTAGCGGGAGATACCGGGGAGCTGTTTTTT.

The genes are TRBV7-6 and TRBJ2-7, with 9 bases matching TRBD2. The CDR3 consists of 14 residues. Germline CDR1 SGHVS, CDR2 FNYEAQ. Trimming at V came to 3 bases and at J to 0 bases, leaving 0 bases not matched to a gene. CDR3 region: CASSLTSGSYEQYF. CDR3 in DNA: TGTGCCAGCAGCTTGACTAGCGGCTCCTACGAGCAGTACTTC.

The rearrangement links TRBV12-3 or TRBV12-4 to TRBJ2-1; no clear D gene. CDR3 size: 15 residues. Trimming cost V 2 bases and J 0 bases, with 8 bases left between them. The CDR3 DNA is TGTGCCAGCAGTTTAAGCCTAGTCTCCTACAATGAGCAGTTCTTC. This encodes CASSLSLVSYNEQFF.

This clone is classed as medium-sized. The chain uses TRBV7-9 and TRBJ1-3, with D unresolved. This CDR3 contains 13 residues. V lost 5 bases and J 4 bases, leaving 9 bases between the germline ends. Germline CDR1 is SEHNR and CDR2 is FQNEAQ (reference sequence). The CDR3 coding sequence is TGTGCCAGCAGCCTACCGGGGGGAAACACCATATATTTT. It codes for CASSLPGGNTIYF.

This clone was counted between two and nine times. This chain connects TRBV6-2 or TRBV6-3 to TRBJ1-1, with D hard to call. Germline V gene lookup returns CDR1 MNHEY and CDR2 SVGEGT. V lost 8 bases and J 5 bases, leaving 12 bases between the germline ends. This CDR3 is 12 amino acids long. CDR3 amino acids: CASLHGGTEAFF. In DNA, the CDR3 is TGTGCCAGCCTACACGGCGGAACTGAAGCTTTCTTT.

The J gene is TRBJ2-5, the V gene TRBV5-1, with TRBD1 matching over 10 bases. From germline, CDR1 is SGHRS and CDR2 YFSETQ. The CDR3 spans 15 residues. Germline trimming cut 3 bases from V and 4 bases from J; bases unmatched to any gene: 6. In nucleotides, the CDR3 is TGCGCCAGCAGCTCCCGGGACAGGGGTCTAGAGACCCAGTACTTC. Its translation is CASSSRDRGLETQYF.

V and J are TRBV30 and TRBJ1-4; 7 bases map to TRBD1. The CDR3 covers 13 residues. After removal of 4 bases from V and 8 bases from J, the junction contained 7 bases not matched to a gene. Germline values: CDR1 GTSNPN, CDR2 SVGIG (reference sequence). The CDR3 coding sequence is TGTGCCTGGACCCAGGGGGGTTGGGAAAAACTGTTTTTT. Translating it yields CAWTQGGWEKLFF.

This chain joins TRBV6-1 and TRBJ2-2; 7 bases map to TRBD1. V was clipped by 7 bases and J by 4 bases; unmatched bases: 6. CDR3 length: 14 amino acids. CDR1 MNHNS and CDR2 SASEGT come from the germline V gene. This CDR3 reads CASTRQGPTGELFF. The CDR3 DNA reads TGTGCCAGCACGCGACAGGGCCCCACCGGGGAGCTGTTTTTT.

This clone was seen more than once but under ten times. This sequence joins TRBV6-6 and TRBJ2-7; D unresolved. The V end lost 0 bases, the J end lost 6 bases, and 9 bases lay between the germline ends. This CDR3 contains 13 residues. The germline V gene has CDR1 MNHNY and CDR2 SVGAGI (reference sequence). In DNA form, the CDR3 reads TGTGCCAGCAGTTACTCTTTTAAGGGCGAGCAGTACTTC. Translating it yields CASSYSFKGEQYF.

The chain combines TRBV6-2 or TRBV6-3 with TRBJ2-1; the D gene is possibly TRBD2 (7 bases). Germline assignment: CDR1 MNHEY and CDR2 SVGEGT. The V end was cut by 10 bases, the J end by 8 bases, with 21 bases between. This CDR3 has 14 amino acids. CDR3 sequence: CATRGRGSLYEQFF. CDR3 nucleotides: TGTGCCACCCGGGGGCGGGGGTCTCTGTATGAGCAGTTCTTC.

J is TRBJ1-1 and V is TRBV6-5, with D unclear. Trimming removed 4 bases at V and 2 bases at J, with 23 bases between. Germline CDR1 MNHEY, CDR2 SVGAGI. This CDR3 spans 18 amino acids. For the CDR3, the DNA is TGTGCCAGCAGTTTTCGGGGTAGGACCCTAAAAAGAAACACTGAAGCTTTCTTT. Amino acids: CASSFRGRTLKRNTEAFF.

The chain combines TRBV9 with TRBJ1-2; D uncertain. The CDR3 is made up of 14 amino acids. With 5 bases removed from V and 1 base from J, the gap between germline ends came to 12 bases. From germline, CDR1 is SGDLS and CDR2 YYNGEE. CDR3 sequence reads: CASSTNSDNYGYTF. CDR3 DNA: TGTGCCAGCAGTACGAATTCCGATAACTATGGCTACACCTTC.

The chain uses TRBV4-1 and TRBJ2-7; TRBD2 matches at 9 bases. Germline V gives CDR1 MGHRA, CDR2 YSYEKL. The CDR3 length is 16 residues. V shed 3 bases and J 2 bases; nucleotides not matched to a gene: 8. The CDR3 nucleotides read TGCGCCAGCAGCCAGGCAACGACTAGCGGCACCTACGAGCAGTACTTC. Protein: CASSQATTSGTYEQYF.

This clone has a handful of counts. The chain employs TRBV4-3 and TRBJ2-7; possibly TRBD2 for D (5 bases). Looked up from germline, CDR1 is LGHNA and CDR2 is YSLEER. Trimming left V 0 bases short and J 0 bases short, with 12 bases between. This CDR3 contains 16 residues. CDR3 sequence reads: CASSQDEGTISYEQYF. The CDR3 DNA is TGCGCCAGCAGCCAAGATGAGGGCACGATCTCCTACGAGCAGTACTTC.

The chain uses TRBV7-6 and TRBJ2-7; 9 positions match TRBD2. V shed 5 bases, J shed 1 base, and the junction held 6 bases outside the gene matches. Germline CDR1 SGHVS, CDR2 FNYEAQ. There are 15 residues in the CDR3. CDR3 residues: CASSAWTSASYEQYF. The CDR3 DNA reads as TGTGCCAGCAGCGCCTGGACTAGCGCTTCCTACGAGCAGTACTTC.

The CDR3 DNA sequence: TGCAGTGCGCGGCAGGATAGCAATCAGCCCCAGCATTTT. Its protein product is CSARQDSNQPQHF. The rearrangement joins TRBV20-1 to TRBJ1-5; no clear D. This CDR3 comprises 13 residues. Trimming left V 6 bases short and J 0 bases short, with 9 bases between. CDR1 and CDR2 from the germline V gene are DFQATT and SNEGSKA (reference sequence).

The rearrangement joins TRBV27 to TRBJ2-7, with no clear D. The CDR3 has 11 residues. Per germline, CDR1 MNHEY and CDR2 SMNVEV (reference sequence). V was cut by 5 bases and J by 9 bases, with 11 bases left in between. Written as DNA, the CDR3 is TGTGCCAGCAGTCTGGGTGGTCGGCAGTACTTC. Translation: CASSLGGRQYF.

The CDR3 DNA reads TGCGCCAGCAGCCAAGATCTTGGAAACACCATATATTTT. Translated: CASSQDLGNTIYF. The chain is built from TRBV4-1 and TRBJ1-3; D remains unclear. The V and J ends lost 0 bases and 3 bases respectively, with 3 bases between them. Germline CDR1 is MGHRA and CDR2 is YSYEKL. The CDR3 covers 13 residues.

This clone has more than one count but fewer than ten. V and J are TRBV7-1 and TRBJ2-2; TRBD1 aligns across 8 bases. TRBV7-1 is an ORF for which the function is uncertain. The CDR3 has 20 residues. With 3 bases clipped from V and 0 bases from J, the junction kept 15 bases outside the gene matches. This CDR3 reads CASSSRVGTGFSANTGELFF. The CDR3 DNA follows: TGTGCCAGCAGCTCTAGGGTAGGGACAGGCTTCTCCGCGAACACCGGGGAGCTGTTTTTT.

The chain is built from TRBV6-2 or TRBV6-3 and TRBJ2-7; TRBD2 aligns across 7 bases. CDR3 length: 12 residues. The germline V gene encodes CDR1 MNHEY and CDR2 SVGEGT. J gave up 3 bases and V 5 bases, and 1 base lay outside the gene matches. CDR3 amino acids: CASSREVYEQYF. Written as DNA, the CDR3 is TGTGCCAGCAGTCGGGAGGTCTACGAGCAGTACTTC.

The chain carries TRBV4-2 and TRBJ2-1; no clear D. This CDR3 spans 15 amino acids. Trimming removed 0 bases from V and 9 bases from J, with 15 bases in between. From germline, CDR1 is LGHNA and CDR2 YNFKEQ. The CDR3: CASSQDGSQYREQFF. The CDR3, as DNA: TGTGCCAGCAGCCAAGATGGCTCACAGTATCGTGAGCAGTTCTTC.